This T cell receptor (beta chain) was sequenced for a study of breast tumors, draining lymph nodes, adjacent tissues. Study results and limitations: Data fit most tumor T cells coming from lymph node, expanding in tumor. The lymph node origin of tumor T cells was framed as consistent with a hypothesis, not demonstrated. Luminal-like breast cancer showed significantly higher tumor–nontumor repertoire similarity than basal-like. Compared with lymph nodes, tumors were less diverse; compared with nontumor tissue, more.

At least ten counts were recorded for this clonotype. No antigen is known for it. Via MiXCR, TCRdb re-called the multiplex PCR reads, giving one row per CDR3 protein. This sample has about 100,000 distinct CDR3 sequences; approximately 22% occur once, and the top ten carry roughly 1.2%. Axillary draining lymph nodes of breast cancer patients supplied the node samples. With 1 base clipped from V and 2 bases from J, the junction kept 9 bases outside the gene matches. Germline values: CDR1 SGHAT, CDR2 FQNNGV. The CDR3 is 17 residues long. V is TRBV11-2 and J is TRBJ2-3, with TRBD2 matching over 7 bases. The receptor was derived from a female donor with breast cancer. Some clones in this sample may be carry-over from other donors' samples. The material sequenced was axillary lymph node tissue. This CDR3 is CASSLVGSGTATDTQYF. The CDR3 DNA reads TGTGCCAGCAGCTTAGTCGGGAGCGGGACTGCCACAGATACGCAGTATTTT. Full variable domain (remainder filled in from reference TRBV11-2 and TRBJ2-3): EAGVAQSPRYKIIEKRQSVAFWCNPISGHATLYWYQQILGQGPKLLIQFQNNGVVDDSQLPKDRFSAERLKGVDSTLKIQPAKLEDSAVYLCASSLVGSGTATDTQYFGPGTRLTVL.